This T cell receptor beta chain was captured by sequencing in a study of CXCR3-negative and CXCR3-positive naive CD8 T cells. Study outcomes and limitations: Researchers report that CXCR3-positive naive cells carry more hydrophobic TRB CDR3s than CXCR3-negative naive cells.

On this clonotype: As yet, its antigen is unknown.

Carrying UMI labels, the TRB cDNA libraries were prepared through 5' RACE. TCRdb reprocessed the 5' RACE reads; each CDR3 protein has one entry and no DNA is given. The table counts some 150,000 distinct CDR3 sequences; nearly 0.5% lies in the top ten. The CDR3 contains 11 residues. Germline V gives CDR1 MGHDK, CDR2 SYGVNS. J is TRBJ1-4 and V is TRBV25-1; TCRdb lists TRBD1, though no DNA is available to test this call. The sequencing input was naive CXCR3+ CD8+ T cells from blood. The subset denotes: CD45RO-CCR7+CD27+CD95- naive CD8+ T cells expressing CXCR3 (TNR3+). The TCR comes from a human donor in good health. Some clones in this sample may be carry-over from other donors' samples. This CDR3 reads CASSPFRDLFF.